This is a list of T cell receptor beta chains from one sample in a study of blood T cell repertoires in COVID-19. Assay used: immunoSEQ multiplex PCR; TCRdb lists only in-frame clones, some missing. The sample consists of about 330,000 clones, around 90% of them appearing once. The sample consisted of PBMCs or T cells enriched from blood (not recorded which). These receptors all stem from a woman in her twenties or thirties who had recovered from COVID-19. Both conserved end residues are part of each CDR3. The D gene is left open where the match is weak. A row's size may be missing; if present it is once, few, many or a size class.

v_call	d_call	j_call	clone_size	cdr3_nt	cdr3_aa
TRBV6-5	TRBD1	TRBJ1-5	once	TGTGCCAGCGTACGGACAGGGGGCCATCAGCCCCAGCATTTT	CASVRTGGHQPQHF
TRBV27	NA	TRBJ2-2	NA	TGTGCCAGCACCGCTACAGGGTCGGCCGGGGAGCTGTTTTTT	CASTATGSAGELFF
TRBV7-4	TRBD2	TRBJ2-1	NA	TGTGCCAGCAGCTTAGATCAAAGGACTAGCGGGGGGGATGAGCAGTTCTTC	CASSLDQRTSGGDEQFF
TRBV3-1/TRBV3-2	NA	TRBJ2-1	NA	TGTGCCAGCAGCCAAGTGTTGTCTGAGTTCTCGATCTTC	CASSQVLSEFSIF
TRBV27	NA	TRBJ1-3	NA	TGTGCCAGCAGTAACAGGTCTCGGTGGGGAAACACCATATATTTT	CASSNRSRWGNTIYF
TRBV9	NA	TRBJ1-1	NA	TGTGCCAGCAGCCCCCGAACACCGAACACTGAAGCTTTCTTT	CASSPRTPNTEAFF
TRBV6-2/TRBV6-3	NA	TRBJ2-1	NA	TGTGCCAGCAGCGAAGGGTGGACTTACAATGAGCAGTTCTTC	CASSEGWTYNEQFF
TRBV7-9	TRBD1	TRBJ2-7	once	TGTGCCAGCAGCTTAGAGGAGTGGCAGGGGGCGGACGAGCAGTACTTC	CASSLEEWQGADEQYF
TRBV21-1	NA	TRBJ1-2	NA	TGTGCCAGCAGTTCCCAGGGGAGCATCACCTTC	CASSSQGSITF
TRBV7-2	TRBD1	TRBJ1-5	NA	TGTGCCAGCAGCTTAGCACAGGGGGGCGTGAGCAATCAGCCCCAGCATTTT	CASSLAQGGVSNQPQHF
TRBV19	NA	TRBJ1-3	NA	TGTGCCAGTAGTATCCTCTCTGGAAACACCATATATTTT	CASSILSGNTIYF
TRBV6-5	NA	TRBJ2-2	NA	TGTGCCACCAGGTTGGCGGAGAACACCGGGGAGCTGTTTTTT	CATRLAENTGELFF
TRBV18	NA	TRBJ2-5	NA	TGTGCCAGCTCACCACAGGCAGGGGCCAACCAAGAGACCCAGTACTTC	CASSPQAGANQETQYF
TRBV5-4	TRBD1	TRBJ2-7	NA	TGTGCCAGCAGCGAGGTACAGGGGTACGAGCAGTACTTC	CASSEVQGYEQYF
TRBV11-1	TRBD1	TRBJ2-7	once	TGTGCCAGCAGCTTTGGGGACAGGGCCGCTGGCGAGCAGTACTTC	CASSFGDRAAGEQYF
TRBV19	TRBD1	TRBJ1-2	NA	TGTGCCAGTAGTTTGGGACAGGGGGCCTCCTATGGCTACACCTTC	CASSLGQGASYGYTF
TRBV18	TRBD1	TRBJ2-3	NA	TGTGCCAGCTCCGGGACAGTCGATACGCAGTATTTT	CASSGTVDTQYF
TRBV4-1	NA	TRBJ1-4	NA	TGCGCCAGCAGCCAAGGGTCAGGACTTGCAACTAATGAAAAACTGTTTTTT	CASSQGSGLATNEKLFF
TRBV12-3/TRBV12-4	NA	TRBJ1-5	NA	TGTGCCAGCAGTATGAGGGAAAATCAGCCCCAGCATTTT	CASSMRENQPQHF
TRBV5-5	NA	TRBJ1-1	NA	TGTGCCAGCAGACGGACAGTCGGCACTGAAGCTTTCTTT	CASRRTVGTEAFF
TRBV27	NA	TRBJ1-6	once	TGTGCCAGCAGTTTTTACGGTCCAAATTCACCCCTCCACTTT	CASSFYGPNSPLHF
TRBV6-5	NA	TRBJ1-4	NA	TGTGCCAGCAGTTTAGGACAGAATGAAAAACTGTTTTTT	CASSLGQNEKLFF
TRBV5-5	TRBD1	TRBJ1-2	NA	TGTGCCAGCAGCTTCTCCCATCGACAGGGTGGGACGAACTATGGCTACACCTTC	CASSFSHRQGGTNYGYTF
TRBV6-5	TRBD1	TRBJ2-2	NA	TGTGCCAGCACTCACCGAGGCAGGGGGAGAGGGGAGCTGTTTTTT	CASTHRGRGRGELFF
TRBV30	NA	TRBJ1-5	NA	TGTGCCTGGAGTTCGGGGGGCAATCAGCCCCAGCATTTT	CAWSSGGNQPQHF
TRBV29-1	NA	TRBJ1-2	NA	TGCAGCGTTTCTGAGTATGGCTACACCTTC	CSVSEYGYTF
TRBV25-1	TRBD1	TRBJ1-5	once	TGTGCCAGCAGTGAGGACAGGGGTAGCAATCAGCCCCAGCATTTT	CASSEDRGSNQPQHF
TRBV7-6	TRBD1	TRBJ1-5	NA	TGTGCCAGCAGCTTAGGCACAGGGGAGCAGCCCCAGCATTTT	CASSLGTGEQPQHF
TRBV7-2	TRBD1	TRBJ2-1	NA	TGTGCCAGCAGCTTAAGGGACAGCTACAATGAGCAGTTCTTC	CASSLRDSYNEQFF
TRBV7-9	TRBD1	TRBJ1-5	NA	TGTGCCAGCAGCCGAGACAGGGGTGATCAGCCCCAGCATTTT	CASSRDRGDQPQHF
TRBV30	NA	TRBJ1-1	NA	TGTGCCTGGAGTTGGGACATTACTGAAGCTTTCTTT	CAWSWDITEAFF
TRBV5-8	NA	TRBJ1-5	NA	TGTGCCAGCAGCGACAGACAGATTAGCAATCAGCCCCAGCATTTT	CASSDRQISNQPQHF
TRBV7-6	TRBD2	TRBJ2-7	NA	TGTGCCAGCAGCGTCACTAGCGGGGGCCTCTACGAGCAGTACTTC	CASSVTSGGLYEQYF
TRBV2	TRBD2	TRBJ2-3	NA	TGTGCCAGCAGTTTAGCGGGGGGGCTGGGCACAGATACGCAGTATTTT	CASSLAGGLGTDTQYF
TRBV6-5	TRBD2	TRBJ2-3	NA	TGTGCCAGCAGTTACTCTCCAGCGGGGGGGCCAGATACGCAGTATTTT	CASSYSPAGGPDTQYF
TRBV9	NA	TRBJ2-7	NA	TGTGCCAGCAGCGTAGTGGGTAGCGGCGAGCAGTACTTC	CASSVVGSGEQYF
TRBV4-1	TRBD2	TRBJ2-1	NA	TGCGCCAGCAGCCAAGCGGATTTAGCGGGGGCAATGCTATTCTTC	CASSQADLAGAMLFF
TRBV11-2	NA	TRBJ1-1	NA	TGTGCCAGCAGTCTAGGGGGGGCGAACACTGAAGCTTTCTTT	CASSLGGANTEAFF
TRBV5-1	TRBD1	TRBJ2-1	NA	TGCGCCAGCAGCTTGGTAGGGGAGTACGGGCAGGGGGCATTCTTC	CASSLVGEYGQGAFF
TRBV5-1	TRBD2	TRBJ2-7	NA	TGCGCCAGCAGCGGCAGCGGGGGGGCTTCCGAGCAGTACTTC	CASSGSGGASEQYF
TRBV6-4	NA	TRBJ1-1	few	TGTGCCAGCAGCGGGAGCCCGGGAAACACTGAAGCTTTCTTT	CASSGSPGNTEAFF
TRBV3-1/TRBV3-2	NA	TRBJ2-5	NA	TGTGCCAGCAGCCAAGACCCGCCGTCGGCCCAGTACTTC	CASSQDPPSAQYF
TRBV30	NA	TRBJ2-1	NA	TGTGCCTGGAGTGTACTACGGGCAGGGTGGGGTGAGCAGTTCTTC	CAWSVLRAGWGEQFF
TRBV11-2	NA	TRBJ2-5	NA	TGTGCCAGCAGCCCCGTCCAGGGGACCGTGGCGGAGACCCAGTACTTC	CASSPVQGTVAETQYF
TRBV19	TRBD1	TRBJ1-2	NA	TGTGCCAGTAGGACAGGGGATGGCTACACCTTC	CASRTGDGYTF